The present T cell receptor (beta chain) was sequenced within a study of cytomegalovirus exposure and HLA in healthy donors. Regarding the study as a whole: Rarity marked most TCR sequences, yet some public TCRs occurred in many donors.

A remark on this clone: Its antigen is as yet unknown.

Germline V gene sequence: CDR1 SGHNT, CDR2 YYREEE (reference sequence). The CDR3 sequence is 15 residues long. The V and J ends lost 4 bases and 6 bases respectively, with 20 bases between them. Sequenced by immunoSEQ multiplex PCR; TCRdb stores in-frame clones only, minus some. The sample records approximately 300,000 clones, just over 85% being singletons. The sequenced sample consisted of PBMCs. The gene calls are TRBV5-4 and TRBJ2-7; possible D gene TRBD2, 6 bases. The clonotype comes from a woman between 18 and 29 years old in good health and CMV-seronegative. CDR3 region: CASSAGTAPFGEQYF. DNA of the CDR3: TGTGCCAGCAGCGCGGGGACTGCTCCCTTCGGCGAGCAGTACTTC.